This TCR beta chain was sequenced for a study of blood T cell repertoires in COVID-19. At the level of the study: The study drew acute and convalescent COVID-19 samples from the United States, Italy and Spain. PBMCs, B-cell-depleted T cells, or T cells provided the cDNA or gDNA that made up the material.

In the study's own analysis: The assay estimated nucleated cells by amplifying reference gene primers. The method was immunoSEQ multiplex PCR; TCRdb's version includes in-frame clones alone and lacks a portion of them. That table furnishes V, J and clone size, whereas the DNA furnished D and trimming. The sample holds tens of thousands of clones, 65% to 90% seen once. The CDR3 totals 16 residues. Germline V gives CDR1 SGHKS, CDR2 YYEKEE (reference sequence). After removal of 6 bases from V and 1 base from J, the junction contained 12 bases not matched to a gene. The source of this sequence is a human donor in a cohort sampled during active COVID-19. V and J are TRBV5-5 and TRBJ2-7, with TRBD2 matching 8 bases. The specimen sequenced was peripheral blood. The CDR3 region is CASTPHPGGGSYEQYF. The CDR3 bases are TGTGCCAGCACACCCCATCCCGGGGGGGGTTCCTACGAGCAGTACTTC.